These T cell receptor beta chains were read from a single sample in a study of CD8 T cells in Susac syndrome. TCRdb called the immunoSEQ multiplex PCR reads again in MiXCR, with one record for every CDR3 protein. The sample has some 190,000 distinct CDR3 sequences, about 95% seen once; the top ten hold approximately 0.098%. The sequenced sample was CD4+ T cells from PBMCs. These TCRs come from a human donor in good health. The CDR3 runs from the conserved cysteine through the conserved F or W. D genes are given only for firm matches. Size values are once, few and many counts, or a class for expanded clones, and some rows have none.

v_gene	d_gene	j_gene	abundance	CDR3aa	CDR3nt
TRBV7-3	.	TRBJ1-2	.	CASSLTGAGYGYTF	TGTGCCAGCAGCTTAACGGGGGCGGGCTATGGCTACACCTTC
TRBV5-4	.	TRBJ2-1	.	CASSFLARNNEQFF	TGTGCCAGCAGCTTTCTAGCGAGGAACAATGAGCAGTTCTTC
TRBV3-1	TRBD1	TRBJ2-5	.	CASSLRDRGGETQYF	TGTGCCAGCAGCCTCCGGGACAGGGGAGGGGAGACCCAGTACTTC
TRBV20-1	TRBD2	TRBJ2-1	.	CSARPGGSGSRNEQFF	TGCAGTGCTAGGCCTGGGGGGAGCGGGAGCAGGAATGAGCAGTTCTTC
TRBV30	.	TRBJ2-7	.	CAWRKRTVSSYEQYF	TGTGCCTGGAGAAAAAGGACGGTCAGCTCCTACGAGCAGTACTTC
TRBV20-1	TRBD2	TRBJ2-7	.	CSATPPLAGSYEQYF	TGCAGTGCTACCCCTCCGCTAGCGGGGTCCTACGAGCAGTACTTC
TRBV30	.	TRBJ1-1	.	CAHQLRGFNTEAFF	TGTGCCCACCAATTGAGGGGTTTCAACACTGAAGCTTTCTTT
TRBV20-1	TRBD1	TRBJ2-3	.	CSAPPGQGATDTQYF	TGCAGTGCTCCTCCGGGACAGGGGGCCACAGATACGCAGTATTTT
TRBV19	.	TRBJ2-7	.	CASTRTPYEQYF	TGTGCCAGTACCAGGACACCCTACGAGCAGTACTTC
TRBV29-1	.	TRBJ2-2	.	CSVGESGSGELFF	TGCAGCGTTGGGGAAAGTGGTTCCGGGGAGCTGTTTTTT
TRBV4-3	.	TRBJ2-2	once	CASSQDWDNTGELFF	TGCGCCAGCAGCCAAGATTGGGACAACACCGGGGAGCTGTTTTTT
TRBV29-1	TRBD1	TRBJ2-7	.	CSRDRVYEQYF	TGCAGCAGAGACAGGGTCTACGAGCAGTACTTC
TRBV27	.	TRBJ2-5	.	CASSKRQQETQYF	TGTGCCAGCAGTAAGCGCCAACAAGAGACCCAGTACTTC
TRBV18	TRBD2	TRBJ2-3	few	CASSQTSGLTDTQYF	TGTGCCAGCTCCCAGACTAGCGGCCTTACAGATACGCAGTATTTT
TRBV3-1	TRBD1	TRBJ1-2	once	CASSQDNYRDRRYGYTF	TGTGCCAGCAGCCAAGATAATTACCGGGACAGAAGATATGGCTACACCTTC
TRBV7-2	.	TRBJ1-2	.	CASSLDRDYGYTF	TGTGCCAGCAGCCTTGACCGAGACTATGGCTACACCTTC
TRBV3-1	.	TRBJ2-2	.	CASSQLNTGELFF	TGTGCCAGCAGCCAATTGAACACCGGGGAGCTGTTTTTT
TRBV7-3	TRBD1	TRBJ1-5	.	CASSWTGGNQPQHF	TGTGCCAGCAGCTGGACAGGAGGTAATCAGCCCCAGCATTTT
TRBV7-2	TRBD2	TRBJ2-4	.	CASSPAGADIQYF	TGTGCCAGCAGCCCAGCGGGAGCGGACATTCAGTACTTC
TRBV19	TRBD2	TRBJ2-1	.	CASSPGTSGKNEQFF	TGTGCCAGTAGTCCCGGGACTAGCGGGAAAAATGAGCAGTTCTTC
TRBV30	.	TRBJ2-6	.	CAWARWGSGANVLTF	TGTGCCTGGGCTCGGTGGGGCTCTGGGGCCAACGTCCTGACTTTC
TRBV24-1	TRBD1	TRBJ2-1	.	CATGRTGYNEQFF	TGTGCCACCGGAAGGACAGGCTACAATGAGCAGTTCTTC
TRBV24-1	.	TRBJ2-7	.	CATSDRDEQYF	TGTGCCACCAGTGACCGGGACGAGCAGTACTTC
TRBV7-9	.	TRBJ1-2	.	CASSFSGGRYGYTF	TGTGCCAGCAGCTTTTCGGGGGGCCGTTATGGCTACACCTTC
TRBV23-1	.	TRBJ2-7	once	CASSHTARGAPSYEQYF	TGCGCCAGCAGTCACACAGCGAGGGGAGCTCCCTCCTACGAGCAGTACTTC
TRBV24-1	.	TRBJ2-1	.	CATSDGSSVRNEQFF	TGTGCCACCAGTGATGGGTCCAGCGTTAGGAATGAGCAGTTCTTC
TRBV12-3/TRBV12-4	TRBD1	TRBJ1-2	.	CASSRQGGYGYTF	TGTGCCAGCAGCAGACAGGGAGGCTATGGCTACACCTTC
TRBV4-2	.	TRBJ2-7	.	CASSRITPPYEQYF	TGTGCCAGCAGCCGGATAACTCCTCCCTACGAGCAGTACTTC
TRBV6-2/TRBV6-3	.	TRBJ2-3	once	CASSLGGVEGVTDTQYF	TGTGCCAGCAGCCTCGGCGGCGTGGAGGGGGTTACAGATACGCAGTATTTT
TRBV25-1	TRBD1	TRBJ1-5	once	CASSAGQGYNQPQHF	TGTGCCAGCAGTGCGGGACAGGGTTACAATCAGCCCCAGCATTTT
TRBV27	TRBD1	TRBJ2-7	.	CASTSTGTGGVEQYF	TGTGCCAGCACCTCAACCGGGACAGGAGGCGTCGAGCAGTACTTC
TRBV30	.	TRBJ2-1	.	CAWSTSYNEQFF	TGTGCCTGGAGTACCTCCTACAATGAGCAGTTCTTC
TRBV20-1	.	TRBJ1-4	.	CSVAGQSNEKLFF	TGCAGTGTTGCGGGGCAATCTAATGAAAAACTGTTTTTT
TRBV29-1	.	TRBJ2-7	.	CSVEEGVLGTSYEQYF	TGCAGCGTTGAAGAAGGAGTCCTGGGGACCTCCTACGAGCAGTACTTC
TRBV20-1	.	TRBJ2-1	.	CSASAQEQFF	TGCAGTGCTAGTGCCCAAGAGCAGTTCTTC
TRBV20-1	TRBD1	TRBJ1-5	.	CSAHPGQLFPSNQPQHF	TGCAGTGCTCACCCGGGACAGCTTTTTCCTAGCAATCAGCCCCAGCATTTT
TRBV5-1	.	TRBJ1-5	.	CASSFEGTGNQPQHF	TGCGCCAGCAGCTTCGAGGGAACGGGCAATCAGCCCCAGCATTTT
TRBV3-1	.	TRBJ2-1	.	CASSRDRDFQFF	TGTGCCAGCAGCCGCGACCGGGACTTCCAGTTCTTC
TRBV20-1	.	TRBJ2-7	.	CSAKVKVSSHEQYF	TGCAGTGCTAAGGTGAAAGTTAGCAGTCACGAGCAGTACTTC
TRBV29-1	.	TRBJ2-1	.	CSGGGRNEQFF	TGCAGCGGAGGTGGCCGCAATGAGCAGTTCTTC